The next 2 T cell receptor beta chains were all read from a single sample in a study of control samples from healthy donors and cancer patients. Some clones are missing from TCRdb's copy, which holds only in-frame ones; the method was immunoSEQ multiplex PCR. The sample lists around 190,000 clones, 90% seen once, with about 1.4% in the top ten. The sequencing sample was made of blood. The origin of the receptors is a woman in her fifties or sixties in good health.

The chain links TRBV11-3 to TRBJ2-7, with D tentatively TRBD2 (5 bases). Trimming took off 5 bases at V and 7 bases at J, with 15 bases between the two ends. The V gene's germline CDR1 is SGHNT and CDR2 YENEEA. This CDR3 has 13 amino acids. CDR3 loop: CASSPGLGGEQYF. DNA of the CDR3: TGTGCCAGCAGCCCGGGCCTAGGAGGAGAGCAGTACTTC. The variable domain in full, with the rest retrieved from reference TRBV11-3 and TRBJ2-7, is EAGVVQSPRYKIIEKKQPVAFWCNPISGHNTLYWYLQNLGQGPELLIRYENEEAVDDSQLPKDRFSAERLKGVDSTLKIQPAELGDSAVYLCASSPGLGGEQYFGPGTRLTVT.

The chain combines TRBV3-1 (or the pseudogene TRBV3-2) with TRBJ2-2; 15 positions agree with TRBD2. The length of the CDR3 is 19 residues. Trimming at V came to 4 bases and at J to 4 bases, leaving 10 bases not matched to a gene. Per germline, CDR1 LGHDT and CDR2 YNNKEL (reference sequence). The CDR3 DNA reads TGTGCCAGCAGCCTCCGTGGGACTAGCGGGAGGTCGGGCACCGGGGAGCTGTTTTTT. Protein product: CASSLRGTSGRSGTGELFF.